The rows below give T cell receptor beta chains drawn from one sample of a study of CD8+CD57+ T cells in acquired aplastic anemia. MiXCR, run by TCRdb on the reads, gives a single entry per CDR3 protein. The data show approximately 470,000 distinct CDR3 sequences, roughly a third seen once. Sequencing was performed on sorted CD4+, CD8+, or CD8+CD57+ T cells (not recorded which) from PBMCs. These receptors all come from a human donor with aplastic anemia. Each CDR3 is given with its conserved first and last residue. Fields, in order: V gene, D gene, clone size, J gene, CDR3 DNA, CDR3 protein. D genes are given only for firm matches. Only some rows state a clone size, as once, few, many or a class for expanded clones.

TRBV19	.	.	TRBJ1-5	TGTGCCAGAAGTATATCCAACGGCCAGCCCCAGCATTTT	CARSISNGQPQHF
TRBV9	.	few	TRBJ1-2	TGTGCCAGTCTGGGATTCTATGGCTACACCTTC	CASLGFYGYTF
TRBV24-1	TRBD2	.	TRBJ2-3	TGTGCCACCAGTGCTACTGACGGGAGGGCAATAGATACGCAGTATTTT	CATSATDGRAIDTQYF
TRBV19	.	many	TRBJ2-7	TGTGCCAGTAGTATAACCTCCGGGGGCTACGAGCAGTACTTC	CASSITSGGYEQYF
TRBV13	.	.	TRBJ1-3	TGTGCCAGCAGCCTAGGGATCGGTGGAAACACCATATATTTT	CASSLGIGGNTIYF
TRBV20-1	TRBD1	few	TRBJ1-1	TGCAGTGCTAGAAAGGGGACAGGGGGCACAGACACTGAAGCTTTCTTT	CSARKGTGGTDTEAFF
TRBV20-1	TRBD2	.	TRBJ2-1	TGCAGTGCTGACGGGACTAGCGGGGCCGGACGTGAGCAGTTCTTC	CSADGTSGAGREQFF
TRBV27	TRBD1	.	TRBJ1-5	TGTGCCAGCAGTGACAGGGGCCAGCCCCAGCATTTT	CASSDRGQPQHF
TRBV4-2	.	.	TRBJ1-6	TGTGCCAGCAGCCAAACTCCCGGGGGGGTGAATTCACCCCTCCACTTT	CASSQTPGGVNSPLHF
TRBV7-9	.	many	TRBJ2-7	TGTGCCAGCAGCTTTGTCGGGGGTTCAGGCGAGCAGTACTTC	CASSFVGGSGEQYF
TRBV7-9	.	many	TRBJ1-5	TGTGCCAGCAGCTCCATAAGTGGGGGCCAGCCCCAGCATTTT	CASSSISGGQPQHF
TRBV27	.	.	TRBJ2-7	TGTGCCAGCAGTTGGGCGGTAACCTACGAGCAGTACTTC	CASSWAVTYEQYF
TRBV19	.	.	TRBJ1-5	TGTGCCAGTAGTCGACAGTATAGCGATCAGCCCCAGCATTTT	CASSRQYSDQPQHF
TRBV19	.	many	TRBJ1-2	TGTGCCAGTAGTGCCGATCTCCGCGGTAACTATGGCTACACCTTC	CASSADLRGNYGYTF
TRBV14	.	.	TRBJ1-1	TGTGCCAGCAGCCAAGAAGTGATGACACTCGGAGGGGCTGAAGCTTTCTTT	CASSQEVMTLGGAEAFF
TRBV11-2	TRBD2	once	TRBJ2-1	TGTGCCAGCAGCTTCTCACTAGCGGGAGGGCCAAATGAGCAGTTCTTC	CASSFSLAGGPNEQFF
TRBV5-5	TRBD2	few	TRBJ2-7	TGTGCCAGCAGCTGGGGGACTAGCGGAGAATACGAGCAGTACTTC	CASSWGTSGEYEQYF
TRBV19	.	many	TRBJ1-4	TGTGCCAGTATGTTCGGAGAAAAACTGTTTTTT	CASMFGEKLFF
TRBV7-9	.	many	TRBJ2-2	TGTGCCAGCAGCTGGGCAGGCACCGGGGAGCTGTTTTTT	CASSWAGTGELFF
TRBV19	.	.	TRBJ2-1	TGTGCCAGTAGTATTCAGGTCGGGGGCGTTAGGAATGAGCAGTTCTTC	CASSIQVGGVRNEQFF
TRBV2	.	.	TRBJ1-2	TGTGCCAGCAGTGGACACAACCATGGCTACACCTTC	CASSGHNHGYTF
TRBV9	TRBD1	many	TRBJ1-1	TGTGCCAGCAGCGTAGACGGGACAGGGCAAGCTTTCTTT	CASSVDGTGQAFF
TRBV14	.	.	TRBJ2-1	TGTGCCAGCAGCCTTACTAGGTACAATGAGCAGTTCTTC	CASSLTRYNEQFF
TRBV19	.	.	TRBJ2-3	TGTGCCAGTAGTATTAGCGGTTGGCGCACAGATACGCAGTATTTT	CASSISGWRTDTQYF
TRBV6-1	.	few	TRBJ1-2	TGTGCCAGCACCCCCACCGCCGGGAGACCTCCCTATGGCTACACCTTC	CASTPTAGRPPYGYTF
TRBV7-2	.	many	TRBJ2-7	TGTGCCAGCAGCTCCCTTCGCAGCGGCGAGCAGTACTTC	CASSSLRSGEQYF